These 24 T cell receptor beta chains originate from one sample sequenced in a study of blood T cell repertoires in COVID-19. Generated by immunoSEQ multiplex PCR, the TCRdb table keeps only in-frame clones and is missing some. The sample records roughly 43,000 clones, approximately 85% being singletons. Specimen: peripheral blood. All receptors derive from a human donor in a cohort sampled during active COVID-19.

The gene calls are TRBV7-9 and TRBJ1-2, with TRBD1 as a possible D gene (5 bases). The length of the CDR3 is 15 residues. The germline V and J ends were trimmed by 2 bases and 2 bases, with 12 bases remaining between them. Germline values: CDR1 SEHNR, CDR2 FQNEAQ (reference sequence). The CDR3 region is CASSLQGKLNYGYTF. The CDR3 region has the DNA TGTGCCAGCAGCTTACAGGGAAAATTAAACTATGGCTACACCTTC.

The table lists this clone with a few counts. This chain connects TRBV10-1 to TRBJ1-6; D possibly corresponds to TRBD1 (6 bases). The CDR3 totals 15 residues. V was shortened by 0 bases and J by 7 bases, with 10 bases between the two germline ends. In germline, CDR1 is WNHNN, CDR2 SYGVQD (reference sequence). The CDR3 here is CASSESRGWNSPLHF. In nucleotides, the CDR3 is TGCGCCAGCAGTGAGTCCAGGGGATGGAATTCACCCCTCCACTTT.

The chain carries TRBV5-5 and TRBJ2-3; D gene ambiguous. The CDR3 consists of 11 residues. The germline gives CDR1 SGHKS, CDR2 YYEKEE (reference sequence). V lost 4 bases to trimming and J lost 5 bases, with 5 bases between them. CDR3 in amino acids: CASSPRDTQYF. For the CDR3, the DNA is TGTGCCAGCAGCCCTCGAGATACGCAGTATTTT.

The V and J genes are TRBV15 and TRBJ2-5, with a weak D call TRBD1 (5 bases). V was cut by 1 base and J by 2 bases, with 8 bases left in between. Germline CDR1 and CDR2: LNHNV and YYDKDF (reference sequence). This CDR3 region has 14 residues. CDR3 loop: CATSRGTLQETQYF. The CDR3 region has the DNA TGTGCCACCAGCAGAGGGACATTACAAGAGACCCAGTACTTC. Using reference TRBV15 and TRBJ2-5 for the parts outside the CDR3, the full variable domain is DAMVIQNPRYQVTQFGKPVTLSCSQTLNHNVMYWYQQKSSQAPKLLFHYYDKDFNNEADTPDNFQSRRPNTSFCFLDIRSPGLGDTAMYLCATSRGTLQETQYFGPGTRLLVL.

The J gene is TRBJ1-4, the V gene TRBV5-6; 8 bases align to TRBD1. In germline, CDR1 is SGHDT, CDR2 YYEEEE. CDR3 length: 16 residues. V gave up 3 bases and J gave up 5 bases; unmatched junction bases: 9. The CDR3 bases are TGTGCCAGCAGCTGGGGCCCGAGGACAGGGAATGAAAAACTGTTTTTT. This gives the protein CASSWGPRTGNEKLFF.

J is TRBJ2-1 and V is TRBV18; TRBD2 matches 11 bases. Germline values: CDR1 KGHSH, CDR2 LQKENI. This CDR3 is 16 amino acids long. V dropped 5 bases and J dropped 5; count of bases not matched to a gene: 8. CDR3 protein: CASSMSLAGGNNEQFF. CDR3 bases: TGTGCCAGCTCAATGAGTCTAGCGGGGGGAAACAATGAGCAGTTCTTC. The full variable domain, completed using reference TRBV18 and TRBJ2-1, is NAGVMQNPRHLVRRRGQEARLRCSPMKGHSHVYWYRQLPEEGLKFMVYLQKENIIDESGMPKERFSAEFPKEGPSILRIQQVVRGDSAAYFCASSMSLAGGNNEQFFGPGTRLTVL.

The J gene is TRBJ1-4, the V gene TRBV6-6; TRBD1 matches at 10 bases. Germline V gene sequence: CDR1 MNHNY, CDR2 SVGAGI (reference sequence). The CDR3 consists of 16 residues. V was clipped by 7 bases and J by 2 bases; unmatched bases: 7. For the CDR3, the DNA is TGTGCCAGCATTAGGGACAGGGGAGGTACTAATGAAAAACTGTTTTTT. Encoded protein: CASIRDRGGTNEKLFF.

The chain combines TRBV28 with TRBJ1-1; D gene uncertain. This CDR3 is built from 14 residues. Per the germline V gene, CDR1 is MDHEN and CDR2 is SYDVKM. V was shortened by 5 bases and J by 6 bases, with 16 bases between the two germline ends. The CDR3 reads CASSPSGEGPEAFF. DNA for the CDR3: TGTGCCAGCAGTCCCTCGGGAGAGGGCCCTGAAGCTTTCTTT.

The CDR3 protein is CAISEGGQAYNEQFF. CDR3 coding DNA: TGTGCCATCAGTGAAGGGGGACAGGCGTACAATGAGCAGTTCTTC. V gene TRBV10-3 combines with J gene TRBJ2-1; TRBD1 agrees at 8 bases. The CDR3 is 15 amino acids. Germline-derived CDR1 and CDR2 are ENHRY and SYGVKD. V was clipped by 3 bases and J by 4 bases; unmatched bases: 5.

The CDR3 protein is CASSPWTGARYEQYF. Written as DNA, the CDR3 is TGTGCCAGCAGTCCCTGGACAGGGGCCCGCTACGAGCAGTACTTC. This chain joins TRBV27 and TRBJ2-7, with 9 bases aligning to TRBD1. Losses at the gene ends were 5 bases for V and 3 bases for J; bases not matched to a gene: 8. The germline CDR1 and CDR2 sequences are MNHEY and SMNVEV (reference sequence). This CDR3 comprises 15 residues.

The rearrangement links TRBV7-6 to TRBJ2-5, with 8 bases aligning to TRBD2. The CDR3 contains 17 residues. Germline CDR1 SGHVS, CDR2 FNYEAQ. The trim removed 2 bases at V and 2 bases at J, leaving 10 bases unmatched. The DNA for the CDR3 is TGTGCCAGCAGCTTAAGATCGGGGGGGGAAGGACAAGAGACCCAGTACTTC. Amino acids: CASSLRSGGEGQETQYF.

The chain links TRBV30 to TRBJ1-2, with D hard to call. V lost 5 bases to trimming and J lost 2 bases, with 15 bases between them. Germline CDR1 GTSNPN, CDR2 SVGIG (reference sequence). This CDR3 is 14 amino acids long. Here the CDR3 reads CAWHKIGQNYGYTF. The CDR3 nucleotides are TGTGCCTGGCATAAGATTGGGCAGAACTATGGCTACACCTTC.

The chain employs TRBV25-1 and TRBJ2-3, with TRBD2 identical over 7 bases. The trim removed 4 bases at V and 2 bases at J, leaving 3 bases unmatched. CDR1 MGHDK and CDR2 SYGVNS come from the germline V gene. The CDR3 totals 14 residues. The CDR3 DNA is TGTGCCAGCAGTGGGGGAGGGAACACAGATACGCAGTATTTT. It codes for CASSGGGNTDTQYF. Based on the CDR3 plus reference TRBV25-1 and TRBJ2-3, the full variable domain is EADIYQTPRYLVIGTGKKITLECSQTMGHDKMYWYQQDPGMELHLIHYSYGVNSTEKGDLSSESTVSRIRTEHFPLTLESARPSHTSQYLCASSGGGNTDTQYFGPGTRLTVL.

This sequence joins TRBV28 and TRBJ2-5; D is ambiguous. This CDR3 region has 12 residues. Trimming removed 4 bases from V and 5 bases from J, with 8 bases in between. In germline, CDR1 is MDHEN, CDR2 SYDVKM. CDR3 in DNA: TGTGCCAGCAGTTCCATTTTGGAGACCCAGTACTTC. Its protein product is CASSSILETQYF.

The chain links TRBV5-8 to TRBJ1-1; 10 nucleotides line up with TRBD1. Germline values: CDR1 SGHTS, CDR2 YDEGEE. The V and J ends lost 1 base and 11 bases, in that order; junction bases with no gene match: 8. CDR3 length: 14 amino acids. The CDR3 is CASSLPGQGVTAFF. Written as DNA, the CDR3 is TGTGCCAGCAGCTTGCCCGGACAGGGGGTAACGGCTTTCTTT.

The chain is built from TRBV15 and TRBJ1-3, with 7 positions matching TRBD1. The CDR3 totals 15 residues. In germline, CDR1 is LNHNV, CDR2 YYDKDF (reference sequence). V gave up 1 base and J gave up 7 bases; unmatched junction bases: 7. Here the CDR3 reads CATSRGTGEINTIYF. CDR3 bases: TGTGCCACCAGCAGAGGTACAGGGGAGATTAACACCATATATTTT.

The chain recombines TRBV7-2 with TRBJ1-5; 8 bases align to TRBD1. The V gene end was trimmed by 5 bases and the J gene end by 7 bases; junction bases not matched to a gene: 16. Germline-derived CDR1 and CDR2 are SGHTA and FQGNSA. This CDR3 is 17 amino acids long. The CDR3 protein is CASSLNPPGGARQPQHF. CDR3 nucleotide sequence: TGTGCCAGCAGCCTGAATCCCCCAGGGGGCGCGAGACAGCCCCAGCATTTT.

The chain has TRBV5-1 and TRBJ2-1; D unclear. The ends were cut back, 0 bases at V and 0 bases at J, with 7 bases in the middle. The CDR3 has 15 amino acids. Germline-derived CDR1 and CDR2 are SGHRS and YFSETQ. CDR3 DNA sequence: TGCGCCAGCAGCTTGGTCGTGAGCTCCTACAATGAGCAGTTCTTC. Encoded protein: CASSLVVSSYNEQFF.

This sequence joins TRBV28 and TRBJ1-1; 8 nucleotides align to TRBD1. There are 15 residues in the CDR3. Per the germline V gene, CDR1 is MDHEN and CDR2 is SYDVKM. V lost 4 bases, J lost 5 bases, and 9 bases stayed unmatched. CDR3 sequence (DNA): TGTGCCAGCAGTTCGACAGGGGCGGAGGGAACTGAAGCTTTCTTT. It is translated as CASSSTGAEGTEAFF.

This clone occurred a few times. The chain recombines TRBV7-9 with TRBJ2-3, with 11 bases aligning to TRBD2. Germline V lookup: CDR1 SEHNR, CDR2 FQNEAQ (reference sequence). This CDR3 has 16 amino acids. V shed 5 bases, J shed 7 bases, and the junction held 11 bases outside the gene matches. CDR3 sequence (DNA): TGTGCCAGCAGCCAACGTTATAGCGGGGGGGTGCATACGCAGTATTTT. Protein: CASSQRYSGGVHTQYF.

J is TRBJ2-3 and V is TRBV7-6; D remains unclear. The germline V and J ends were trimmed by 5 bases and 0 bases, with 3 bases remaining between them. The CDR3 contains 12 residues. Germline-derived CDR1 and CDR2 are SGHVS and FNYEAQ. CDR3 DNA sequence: TGTGCCAGCAGCCCTAGCACAGATACGCAGTATTTT. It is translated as CASSPSTDTQYF.

This chain's CDR3 is CASSTPGGGGGRFF. The CDR3, as DNA: TGTGCCAGCAGTACCCCGGGCGGGGGGGGCGGTCGGTTCTTC. V and J are TRBV6-2 or TRBV6-3 and TRBJ2-1; 9 positions match TRBD2. Germline V CDR1 and CDR2: MNHEY, SVGEGT. The V and J ends lost 5 bases and 15 bases, in that order; junction bases with no gene match: 14. The CDR3 contains 14 residues.

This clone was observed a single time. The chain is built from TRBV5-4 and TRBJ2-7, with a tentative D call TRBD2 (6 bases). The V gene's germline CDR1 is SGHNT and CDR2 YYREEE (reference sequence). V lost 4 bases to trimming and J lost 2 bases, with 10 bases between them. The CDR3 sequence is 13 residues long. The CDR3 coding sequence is TGTGCCAGCAGCCGCCCGGGGGCCTACGAGCAGTACTTC. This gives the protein CASSRPGAYEQYF.

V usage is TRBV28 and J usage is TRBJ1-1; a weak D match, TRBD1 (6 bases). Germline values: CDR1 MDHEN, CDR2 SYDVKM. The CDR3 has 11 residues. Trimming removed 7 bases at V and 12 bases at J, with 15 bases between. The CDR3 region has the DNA TGTGCCAGCATGCAGGGGCGTGGGTCTTTCTTT. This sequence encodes CASMQGRGSFF.